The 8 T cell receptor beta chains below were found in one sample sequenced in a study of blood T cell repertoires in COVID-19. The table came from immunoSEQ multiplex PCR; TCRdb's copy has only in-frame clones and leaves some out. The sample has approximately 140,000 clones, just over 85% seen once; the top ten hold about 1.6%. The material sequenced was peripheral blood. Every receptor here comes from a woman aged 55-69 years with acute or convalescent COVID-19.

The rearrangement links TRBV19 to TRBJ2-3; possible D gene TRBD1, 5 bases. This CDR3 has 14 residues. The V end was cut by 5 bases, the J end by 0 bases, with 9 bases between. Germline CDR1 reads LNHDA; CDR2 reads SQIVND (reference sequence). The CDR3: CASSSQASTDTQYF. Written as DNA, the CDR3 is TGTGCCAGTAGTTCACAGGCTAGCACAGATACGCAGTATTTT.

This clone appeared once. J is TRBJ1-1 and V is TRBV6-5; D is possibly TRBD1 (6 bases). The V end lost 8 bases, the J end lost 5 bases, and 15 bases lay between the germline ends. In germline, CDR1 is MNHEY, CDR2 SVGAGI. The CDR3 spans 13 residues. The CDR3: CASGPGRGTEAFF. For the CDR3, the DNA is TGTGCCAGCGGGCCTGGGAGGGGGACTGAAGCTTTCTTT.

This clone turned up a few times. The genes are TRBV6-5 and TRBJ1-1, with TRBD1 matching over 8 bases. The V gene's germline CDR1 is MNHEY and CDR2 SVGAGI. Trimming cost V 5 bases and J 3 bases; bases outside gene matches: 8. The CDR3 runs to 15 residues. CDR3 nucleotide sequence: TGTGCCAGCAGTCAGACAGGGGCAGGGGACACTGAAGCTTTCTTT. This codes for CASSQTGAGDTEAFF.

The CDR3 spells CSVSDGASGNTIYF. CDR3 DNA sequence: TGCAGCGTCTCCGACGGAGCCTCTGGAAACACCATATATTTT. The gene calls are TRBV29-1 and TRBJ1-3; D gene uncertain. Trimming cost V 6 bases and J 0 bases, with 12 bases left between them. Germline V gene sequence: CDR1 SQVTM, CDR2 ANQGSEA. The CDR3 has 14 residues. Full variable domain (remainder filled in from reference TRBV29-1 and TRBJ1-3): SAVISQKPSRDICQRGTSLTIQCQVDSQVTMMFWYRQQPGQSLTLIATANQGSEATYESGFVIDKFPISRPNLTFSTLTVSNMSPEDSSIYLCSVSDGASGNTIYFGEGSWLTVV.

CDR3 bases: TGTGCCAGCAGTTACGTCAGGGGGCGAAACTATGGCTACACCTTC. Its protein product is CASSYVRGRNYGYTF. The chain combines TRBV6-5 with TRBJ1-2, with 8 bases aligning to TRBD1. The V segment lost 2 bases and the J segment 2 bases; nucleotides outside the gene matches: 4. This CDR3 has 15 amino acids. Germline CDR1 and CDR2: MNHEY and SVGAGI.

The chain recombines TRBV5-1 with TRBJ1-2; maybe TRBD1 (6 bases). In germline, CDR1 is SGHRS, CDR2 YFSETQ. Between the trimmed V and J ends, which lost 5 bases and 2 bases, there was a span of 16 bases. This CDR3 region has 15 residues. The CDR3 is CASRPVRGPNYGYTF. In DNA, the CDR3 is TGCGCCAGCAGACCCGTCAGGGGACCGAACTATGGCTACACCTTC.

The CDR3: CASSLWGGLTSELFF. The CDR3 DNA reads as TGCGCCAGCAGCCTGTGGGGGGGTCTCACCTCCGAGCTGTTTTTT. The V and J genes are TRBV5-1 and TRBJ2-2, with TRBD2 matching 7 bases. With V trimmed by 4 bases and J by 11 bases, 14 bases remained unmatched. This CDR3 contains 15 residues. Germline V gene lookup returns CDR1 SGHRS and CDR2 YFSETQ. The full variable domain, its missing parts supplied by reference TRBV5-1 and TRBJ2-2, is KAGVTQTPRYLIKTRGQQVTLSCSPISGHRSVSWYQQTPGQGLQFLFEYFSETQRNKGNFPGRFSGRQFSNSRSEMNVSTLELGDSALYLCASSLWGGLTSELFFGEGSRLTVL.

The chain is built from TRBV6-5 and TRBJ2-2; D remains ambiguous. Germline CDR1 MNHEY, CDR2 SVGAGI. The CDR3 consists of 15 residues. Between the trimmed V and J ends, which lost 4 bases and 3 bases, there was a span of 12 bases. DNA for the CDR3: TGTGCCAGCAGTTTCGACATTGAAGACACCGGGGAGCTGTTTTTT. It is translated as CASSFDIEDTGELFF.